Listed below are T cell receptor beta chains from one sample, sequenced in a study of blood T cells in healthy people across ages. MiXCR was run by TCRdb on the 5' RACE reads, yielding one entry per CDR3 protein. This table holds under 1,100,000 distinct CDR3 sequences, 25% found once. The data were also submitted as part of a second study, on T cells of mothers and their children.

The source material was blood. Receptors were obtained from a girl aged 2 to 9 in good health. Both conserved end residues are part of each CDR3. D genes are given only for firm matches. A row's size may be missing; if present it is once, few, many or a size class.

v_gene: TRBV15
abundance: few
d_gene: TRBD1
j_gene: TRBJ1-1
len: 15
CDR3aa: CATSNLRTGHTEAFF
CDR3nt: TGTGCCACCAGCAATTTGAGGACAGGGCACACTGAAGCTTTCTTT

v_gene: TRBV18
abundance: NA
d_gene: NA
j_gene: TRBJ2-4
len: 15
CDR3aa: CASSPPGGSKNIQYF
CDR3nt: TGTGCCAGCTCACCACCGGGTGGTTCTAAAAACATTCAGTACTTC

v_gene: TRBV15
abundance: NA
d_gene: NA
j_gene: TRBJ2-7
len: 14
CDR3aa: CATSTRGAHYEQYF
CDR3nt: TGTGCCACCAGCACTCGGGGGGCCCACTACGAGCAGTACTTC

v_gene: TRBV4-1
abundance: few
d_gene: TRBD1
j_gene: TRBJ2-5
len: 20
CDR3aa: CASSLRLAGGTGVGQETQYF
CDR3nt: TGCGCCAGCAGCCTACGGTTAGCGGGTGGGACAGGGGTTGGCCAAGAGACCCAGTACTTC

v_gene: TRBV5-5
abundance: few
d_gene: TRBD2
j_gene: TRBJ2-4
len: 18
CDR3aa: CASSHVTSGGLAKNIQYF
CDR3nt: TGTGCCAGCAGCCACGTGACTAGCGGGGGTCTAGCCAAAAACATTCAGTACTTC

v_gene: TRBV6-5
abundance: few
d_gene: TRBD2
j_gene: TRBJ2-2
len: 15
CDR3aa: CASSYTGGVAGELFF
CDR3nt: TGTGCCAGCAGTTACACGGGAGGGGTCGCCGGGGAGCTGTTTTTT

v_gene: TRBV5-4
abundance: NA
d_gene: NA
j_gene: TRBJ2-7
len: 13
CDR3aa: CASETGFGGEQYF
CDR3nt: TGTGCCAGCGAGACAGGCTTCGGGGGAGAGCAGTACTTC

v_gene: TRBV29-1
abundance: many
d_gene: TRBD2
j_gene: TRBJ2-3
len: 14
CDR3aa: CSLLAGGPGDTQYF
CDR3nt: TGCAGCCTCCTAGCGGGGGGGCCTGGAGATACGCAGTATTTT

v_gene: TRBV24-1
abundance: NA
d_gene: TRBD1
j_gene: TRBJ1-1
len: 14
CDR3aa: CATSDRTGGTEAFF
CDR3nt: TGTGCCACCAGTGACCGGACAGGGGGCACTGAAGCTTTCTTT

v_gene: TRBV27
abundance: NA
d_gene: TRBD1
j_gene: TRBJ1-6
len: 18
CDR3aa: CASSLTGTALLGDSPLHF
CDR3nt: TGTGCCAGCAGTTTAACCGGGACAGCACTCCTTGGGGATTCACCCCTCCACTTT

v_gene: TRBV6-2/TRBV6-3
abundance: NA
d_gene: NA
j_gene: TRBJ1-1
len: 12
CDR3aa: CASNYGTSQAFF
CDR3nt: TGTGCCAGCAACTACGGGACTTCGCAAGCTTTCTTT

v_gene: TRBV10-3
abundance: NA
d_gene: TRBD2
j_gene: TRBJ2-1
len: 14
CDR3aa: CAIKRGGLTGEQFF
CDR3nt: TGTGCCATCAAGCGCGGGGGTTTGACGGGAGAGCAGTTCTTC

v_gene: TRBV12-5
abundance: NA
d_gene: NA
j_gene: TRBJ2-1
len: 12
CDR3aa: CASGLHHNEQFF
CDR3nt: TGTGCTAGTGGTTTACACCACAATGAGCAGTTCTTC

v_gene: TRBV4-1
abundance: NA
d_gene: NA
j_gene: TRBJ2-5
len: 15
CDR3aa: CASSRVHVEGQTQYF
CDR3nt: TGCGCCAGCAGCCGCGTTCACGTAGAGGGGCAGACCCAGTACTTC

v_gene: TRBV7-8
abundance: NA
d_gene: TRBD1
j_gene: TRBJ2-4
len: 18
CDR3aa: CASSSPKFGTAPRYIQYF
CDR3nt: TGTGCCAGCAGCTCCCCAAAATTTGGGACAGCCCCGCGATACATTCAGTACTTC

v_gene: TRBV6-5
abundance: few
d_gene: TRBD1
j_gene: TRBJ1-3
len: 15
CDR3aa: CASSYSTGGRNTIYF
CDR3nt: TGTGCCAGCAGTTACTCTACAGGGGGCAGAAACACCATATATTTT

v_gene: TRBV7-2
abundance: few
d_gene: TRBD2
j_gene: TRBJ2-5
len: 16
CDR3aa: CASSKTLAGGGETQYF
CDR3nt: TGTGCCAGCAGCAAAACACTAGCGGGTGGGGGGGAGACCCAGTACTTC

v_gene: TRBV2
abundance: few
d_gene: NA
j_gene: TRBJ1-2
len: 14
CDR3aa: CASSDGKKNYGYTF
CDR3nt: TGTGCCAGCAGTGATGGGAAGAAAAACTATGGCTACACCTTC

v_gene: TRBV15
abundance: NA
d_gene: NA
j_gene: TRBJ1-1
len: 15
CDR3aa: CATSRGGQSGREAFF
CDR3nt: TGTGCCACCAGCAGAGGGGGGCAGTCCGGTCGGGAAGCTTTCTTT

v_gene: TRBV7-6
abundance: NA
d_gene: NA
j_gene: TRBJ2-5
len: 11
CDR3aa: CASNRIGTQYF
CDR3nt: TGTGCCAGCAACCGTATAGGGACCCAGTACTTC

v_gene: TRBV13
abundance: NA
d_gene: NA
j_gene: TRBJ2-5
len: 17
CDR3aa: CASSLKSSEEPKETQYF
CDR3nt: TGTGCCAGCAGCTTAAAGTCCTCGGAGGAACCAAAGGAGACCCAGTACTTC

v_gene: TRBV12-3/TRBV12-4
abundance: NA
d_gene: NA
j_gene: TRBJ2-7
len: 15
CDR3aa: CASSPGPAVTYEQYF
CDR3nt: TGTGCCAGCAGTCCCGGACCAGCGGTTACCTACGAGCAGTACTTC

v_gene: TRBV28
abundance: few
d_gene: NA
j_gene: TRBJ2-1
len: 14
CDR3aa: CASRGTISYNEQFF
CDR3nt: TGTGCCAGCAGAGGGACCATCTCCTACAATGAGCAGTTCTTC

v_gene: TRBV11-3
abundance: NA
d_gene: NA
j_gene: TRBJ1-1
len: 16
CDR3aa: CASSLRGGPMNTEAFF
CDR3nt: TGTGCCAGCAGCTTAAGGGGGGGACCTATGAACACTGAAGCTTTCTTT

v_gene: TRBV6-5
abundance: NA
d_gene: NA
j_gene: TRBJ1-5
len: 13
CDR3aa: CASSPIPYQPQHF
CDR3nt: TGTGCCAGCAGCCCTATCCCATATCAGCCCCAGCATTTT

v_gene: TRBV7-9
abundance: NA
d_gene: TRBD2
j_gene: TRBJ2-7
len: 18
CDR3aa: CASSLEREGTILSYEQYF
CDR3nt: TGTGCCAGCAGCCTAGAACGGGAGGGGACCATCCTTTCCTACGAGCAGTACTTC

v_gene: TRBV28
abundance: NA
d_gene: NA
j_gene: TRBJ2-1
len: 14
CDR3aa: CASNLGSSYNEQFF
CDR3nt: TGTGCCAGCAATCTTGGGAGCTCCTACAATGAGCAGTTCTTC

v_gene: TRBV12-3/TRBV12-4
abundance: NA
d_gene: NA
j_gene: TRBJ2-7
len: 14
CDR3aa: CASSPLQGRYEQYF
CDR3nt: TGTGCCAGCAGTCCGCTACAGGGGAGGTACGAGCAGTACTTC

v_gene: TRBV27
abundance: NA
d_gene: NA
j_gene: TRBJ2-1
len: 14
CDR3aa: CTSSLAGPYNEQFF
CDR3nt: TGCACCAGCAGTTTGGCGGGACCCTACAATGAGCAGTTCTTC

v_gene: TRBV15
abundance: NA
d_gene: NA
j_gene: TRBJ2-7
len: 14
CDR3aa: CATTAREGLYEQYF
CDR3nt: TGTGCCACCACCGCTAGAGAGGGCTTATACGAGCAGTACTTC

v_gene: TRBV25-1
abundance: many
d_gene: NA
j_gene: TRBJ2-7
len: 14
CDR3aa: CASSYSTVTYEQYF
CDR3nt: TGTGCCAGCAGTTATTCGACAGTCACCTACGAGCAGTACTTC

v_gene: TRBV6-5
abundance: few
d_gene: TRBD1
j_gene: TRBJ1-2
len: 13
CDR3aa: CASSTDRVDGYTF
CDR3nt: TGTGCCAGCAGCACCGACAGGGTGGATGGCTACACCTTC

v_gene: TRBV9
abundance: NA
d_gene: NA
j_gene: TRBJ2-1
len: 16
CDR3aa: CASSVSSGVLGGEQFF
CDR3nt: TGTGCCAGCAGTGTAAGTTCGGGAGTGCTCGGCGGCGAGCAGTTCTTC

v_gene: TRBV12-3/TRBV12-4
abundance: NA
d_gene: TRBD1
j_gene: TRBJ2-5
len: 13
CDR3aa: CASSSRGHGTQYF
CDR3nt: TGTGCCAGCAGTTCTAGGGGGCACGGGACCCAGTACTTC

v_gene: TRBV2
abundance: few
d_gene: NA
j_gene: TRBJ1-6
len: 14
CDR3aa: CASSDTGFASPLHF
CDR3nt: TGTGCCAGCAGTGATACAGGTTTTGCTTCACCCCTCCACTTT

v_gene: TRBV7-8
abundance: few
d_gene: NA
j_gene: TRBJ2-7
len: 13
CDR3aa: CASSLVDRYEQYF
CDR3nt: TGTGCCAGCAGCTTAGTCGACCGCTACGAGCAGTACTTC

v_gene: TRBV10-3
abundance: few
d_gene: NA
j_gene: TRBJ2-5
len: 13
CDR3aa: CAISSKSQETQYF
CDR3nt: TGTGCCATCAGTTCAAAAAGCCAAGAGACCCAGTACTTC

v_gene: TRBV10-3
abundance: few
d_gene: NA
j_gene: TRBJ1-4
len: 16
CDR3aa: CAISESRGATNEKLFF
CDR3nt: TGTGCCATCAGTGAGTCGAGGGGTGCAACTAATGAAAAACTGTTTTTT

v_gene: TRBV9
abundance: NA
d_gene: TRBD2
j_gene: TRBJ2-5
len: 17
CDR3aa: CASSAGLAGPIQETQYF
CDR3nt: TGTGCCAGCAGCGCCGGACTAGCGGGTCCCATTCAAGAGACCCAGTACTTC

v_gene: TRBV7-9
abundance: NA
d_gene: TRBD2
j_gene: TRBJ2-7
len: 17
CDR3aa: CASSFATSGGLTYEQYF
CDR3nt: TGTGCCAGCAGCTTCGCGACTAGCGGGGGCTTAACCTACGAGCAGTACTTC

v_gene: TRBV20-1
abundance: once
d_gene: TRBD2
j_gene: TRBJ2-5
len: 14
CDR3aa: CSAISGGPRETQYF
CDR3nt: TGCAGTGCTATTAGCGGGGGGCCCAGGGAGACCCAGTACTTC

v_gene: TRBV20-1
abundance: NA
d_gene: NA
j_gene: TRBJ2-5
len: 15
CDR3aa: CSASDLAVLEETQYF
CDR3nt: TGCAGTGCAAGTGATTTAGCGGTACTGGAGGAGACCCAGTACTTC

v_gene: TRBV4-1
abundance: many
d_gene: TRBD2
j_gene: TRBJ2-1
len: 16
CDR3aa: CASSSRTSGRASEQFF
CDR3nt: TGCGCCAGCAGCTCCCGGACTAGCGGGAGGGCCAGTGAGCAGTTCTTC

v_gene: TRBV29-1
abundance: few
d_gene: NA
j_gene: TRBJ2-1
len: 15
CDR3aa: CSVEILGTPYNEQFF
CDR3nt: TGCAGCGTTGAAATTTTAGGGACACCCTACAATGAGCAGTTCTTC

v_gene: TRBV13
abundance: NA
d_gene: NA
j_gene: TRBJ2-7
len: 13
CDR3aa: CASSVTSPYEQYF
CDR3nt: TGTGCCAGCAGTGTCACTAGCCCCTACGAGCAGTACTTC

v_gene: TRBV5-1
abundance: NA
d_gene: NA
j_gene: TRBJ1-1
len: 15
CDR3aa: CASSLDQASNTEAFF
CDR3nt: TGCGCCAGCAGCTTGGACCAGGCGTCAAACACTGAAGCTTTCTTT

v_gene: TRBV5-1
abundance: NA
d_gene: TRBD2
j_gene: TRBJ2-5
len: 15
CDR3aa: CASSFDSGKEGTQYF
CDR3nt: TGCGCCAGCAGCTTCGATAGCGGGAAGGAAGGGACCCAGTACTTC

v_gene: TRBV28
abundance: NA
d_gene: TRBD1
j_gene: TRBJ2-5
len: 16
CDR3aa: CASSPLPGQGAREQYF
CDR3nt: TGTGCCAGCAGTCCGTTACCGGGACAGGGGGCGAGGGAGCAGTACTTC

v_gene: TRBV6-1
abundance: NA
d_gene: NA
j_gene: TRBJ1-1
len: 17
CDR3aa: CASSETRFLGGIGEAFF
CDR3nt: TGTGCCAGCAGTGAAACCCGTTTCTTGGGGGGAATAGGTGAAGCTTTCTTT

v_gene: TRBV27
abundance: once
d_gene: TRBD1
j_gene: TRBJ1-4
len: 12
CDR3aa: CASKGANEKLFF
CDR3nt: TGTGCCAGCAAGGGGGCGAATGAAAAACTGTTTTTT